The 14 T cell receptor beta chains in this list originate from one sample, sequenced in a study of T-cell reconstitution after alpha-beta-depleted transplantation in children. TCRbeta library preparation incorporated unique molecular identifiers. TCRdb fed the PCR reads into MiXCR, producing one record per CDR3 protein. The sample records some 490,000 distinct CDR3 sequences, around 12% being singletons. Sample: PBMCs from the stem cell graft donor, taken from the stem cell graft. Receptor source: a human donor who donated a stem cell graft to a child with combined immunodeficiency.

J is TRBJ2-3 and V is TRBV25-1, with TRBD2 matching over 10 bases. This CDR3 is built from 16 residues. The germline V gene encodes CDR1 MGHDK and CDR2 SYGVNS. The V and J ends lost 6 bases and 2 bases, in that order; junction bases with no gene match: 8. The CDR3 sequence: CASSTGTSVYTDTQYF. In DNA form, the CDR3 reads TGTGCCAGCAGCACCGGGACTAGCGTGTACACAGATACGCAGTATTTT.

This clonotype was seen a handful of times. The J gene is TRBJ2-7, the V gene TRBV19; 7 bases match TRBD1. This CDR3 spans 14 amino acids. Germline-derived CDR1 and CDR2 are LNHDA and SQIVND (reference sequence). V shed 4 bases and J 2 bases; nucleotides not matched to a gene: 5. In nucleotides, the CDR3 is TGTGCCAGTAGTAGCCGGGACAGCACCTACGAGCAGTACTTC. This sequence encodes CASSSRDSTYEQYF.

The gene calls are TRBV28 and TRBJ1-2, with 7 bases identical to TRBD1. The CDR3 runs 12 residues. The V segment lost 6 bases and the J segment 3 bases; nucleotides outside the gene matches: 1. In germline, CDR1 is MDHEN, CDR2 SYDVKM. As DNA, the CDR3 is TGTGCCAGCAGGCAGGGGGACTATGGCTACACCTTC. It translates to CASRQGDYGYTF.

The chain has TRBV15 and TRBJ2-1, with 8 bases that match TRBD2. The V gene's germline CDR1 is LNHNV and CDR2 YYDKDF (reference sequence). The CDR3 extends over 15 amino acids. V shed 6 bases and J 3 bases; nucleotides not matched to a gene: 7. CDR3 protein: CATRRTGTSYNEQFF. The CDR3 bases are TGTGCCACCAGGCGAACGGGGACTAGCTACAATGAGCAGTTCTTC.

This clonotype was counted many times. This chain links TRBV12-3 or TRBV12-4 with TRBJ2-7, with 12 nucleotides matching TRBD2. Unmatched junction bases numbered 0, after V lost 3 bases and J lost 3 bases. The CDR3 consists of 14 residues. CDR3 amino acids: CASSLGLAGYEQYF. In nucleotides, the CDR3 is TGTGCCAGCAGTTTGGGACTAGCGGGCTACGAGCAGTACTTC.

As DNA, the CDR3 is TGTGCCAGCAGTTTCAAGGCAGGGACGACCTACGAGCAGTACTTC. It codes for CASSFKAGTTYEQYF. The chain couples TRBV12-3 or TRBV12-4 to TRBJ2-7; D is perhaps TRBD1 or TRBD2 (5 bases each). With 3 bases removed from V and 2 bases from J, the gap between germline ends came to 14 bases. The CDR3 spans 15 residues.

This clonotype was found a few times. The V call is TRBV29-1, the J call TRBJ2-1, with 11 bases matching TRBD2. Trimming removed 6 bases from V and 8 bases from J; junction bases left unmatched: 12. Germline V gives CDR1 SQVTM, CDR2 ANQGSEA. CDR3 length: 15 residues. CDR3 in amino acids: CSVETSGTSRDEQFF. The CDR3 region has the DNA TGCAGCGTAGAGACTAGCGGGACCTCGAGGGATGAGCAGTTCTTC.

This sequence joins TRBV12-3 or TRBV12-4 and TRBJ2-1; 7 nucleotides align to TRBD2. Germline trimming cut 4 bases from V and 5 bases from J; bases unmatched to any gene: 8. There are 15 residues in the CDR3. CDR3 sequence reads: CASSSAGTINNEQFF. CDR3 bases: TGTGCCAGCAGTTCCGCCGGGACTATCAACAATGAGCAGTTCTTC.

This clonotype appeared many times. This chain links TRBV7-9 with TRBJ1-1; D uncertain. Germline lookup yields CDR1 SEHNR and CDR2 FQNEAQ (reference sequence). There are 14 residues in the CDR3. V lost 0 bases and J 6 bases, leaving 11 bases between the germline ends. This chain's CDR3 is CASSLAMTTAEAFF. The CDR3 nucleotides are TGTGCCAGCAGCTTAGCAATGACTACCGCTGAAGCTTTCTTT.

The chain combines TRBV5-5 with TRBJ1-1; 8 bases align to TRBD1. Germline V lookup: CDR1 SGHKS, CDR2 YYEKEE (reference sequence). CDR3 length: 15 residues. Trimming at V came to 5 bases and at J to 3 bases, leaving 9 bases not matched to a gene. The chain's CDR3 is CASRPSRGHDTEAFF. The CDR3 nucleotides are TGTGCCAGCAGACCAAGCAGGGGGCATGACACTGAAGCTTTCTTT.

In this sample, this clonotype turned up many times. In DNA form, the CDR3 reads TGCAGCGTGCCCCCTCGGGGGTCCTACAATGAGCAGTTCTTC. It yields the protein CSVPPRGSYNEQFF. J is TRBJ2-1 and V is TRBV29-1; possibly TRBD2 for D (6 bases). V dropped 6 bases and J dropped 1 base, with 13 bases sitting between them. The CDR3 loop spans 14 amino acids. Germline V lookup: CDR1 SQVTM, CDR2 ANQGSEA.

The chain combines TRBV4-3 with TRBJ1-2, with unresolved D. This CDR3 is built from 14 residues. Germline V CDR1 and CDR2: LGHNA, YSLEER. V was shortened by 1 base and J by 8 bases, with 14 bases between the two germline ends. CDR3 in amino acids: CASSQVNSLGGYTF. In nucleotides, the CDR3 is TGCGCCAGCAGCCAAGTCAACTCCCTGGGAGGCTACACCTTC.

The J gene is TRBJ2-6, the V gene TRBV14; no clear D. V lost 5 bases, J lost 2 bases, and 10 bases lay in between. The CDR3 length is 15 residues. Germline-derived CDR1 and CDR2 are SGHDN and FVKESK. CDR3 bases: TGTGCCAGCAGCTCCCTCGGTCCTGGGGCCAACGTCCTGACTTTC. This encodes CASSSLGPGANVLTF.

This clonotype occurred many times. The chain links TRBV5-5 to TRBJ2-2, with D tentatively TRBD1 or TRBD2 (5 bases each). The CDR3 sequence is 18 residues long. The germline V gene has CDR1 SGHKS and CDR2 YYEKEE (reference sequence). Trimming shortened V by 1 base and J by 0 bases, and 16 bases separated the two germline ends. CDR3 residues: CASSLRGGGLSNTGELFF. The CDR3, as DNA: TGTGCCAGCAGCTTGAGGGGCGGCGGACTCTCGAACACCGGGGAGCTGTTTTTT.